Listed here is a single T cell receptor beta chain. Cohort 3 donors counted as recovered after two negative PCRs, clearance, or resolved symptoms. These data are taken from a study of blood T cell repertoires in COVID-19. Study details: T cells, B-cell-depleted T cells, or PBMCs supplied cDNA or gDNA.

Produced via immunoSEQ multiplex PCR; TCRdb's table is partial and in-frame only. Found here are around 300,000 clones, roughly 89% of them singletons; the top ten hold about 8.4%. The V gene's germline CDR1 is MDHEN and CDR2 SYDVKM. The CDR3 runs 12 residues. Deletions cut 7 bases from V and 3 bases from J, with 9 bases between. The chain combines TRBV28 with TRBJ1-2; D is undetermined. The receptor's source is a woman in her thirties who had recovered from COVID-19. Source material: PBMCs or T cells enriched from blood (not recorded which). The CDR3, as DNA: TGTGCCAGCACCGCCCCGGACTATGGCTACACCTTC. It specifies CASTAPDYGYTF.